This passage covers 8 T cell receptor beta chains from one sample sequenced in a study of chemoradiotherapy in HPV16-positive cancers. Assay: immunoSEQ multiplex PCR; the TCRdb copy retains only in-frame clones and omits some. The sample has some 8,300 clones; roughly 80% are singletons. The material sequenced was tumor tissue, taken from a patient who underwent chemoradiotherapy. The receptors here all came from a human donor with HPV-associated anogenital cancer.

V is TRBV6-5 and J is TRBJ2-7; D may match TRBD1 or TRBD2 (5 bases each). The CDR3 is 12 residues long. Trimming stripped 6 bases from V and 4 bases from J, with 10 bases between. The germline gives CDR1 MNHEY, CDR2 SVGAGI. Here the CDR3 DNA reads TGTGCCAGCAGCTGGGACGGGTACGAGCAGTACTTC. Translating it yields CASSWDGYEQYF.

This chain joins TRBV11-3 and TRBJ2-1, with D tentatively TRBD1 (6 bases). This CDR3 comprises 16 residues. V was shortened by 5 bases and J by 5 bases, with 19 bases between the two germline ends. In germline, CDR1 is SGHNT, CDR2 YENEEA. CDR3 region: CASSAPHGTLDNEQFF. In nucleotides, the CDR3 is TGTGCCAGCAGCGCGCCCCACGGGACACTTGACAATGAGCAGTTCTTC.

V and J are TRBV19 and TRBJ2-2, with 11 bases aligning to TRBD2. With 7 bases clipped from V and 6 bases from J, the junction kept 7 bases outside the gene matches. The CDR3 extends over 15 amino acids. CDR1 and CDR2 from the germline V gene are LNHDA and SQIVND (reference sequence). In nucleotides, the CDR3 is TGTGCCAGTACTTATAGCGGGAGGGGGGCCGGGGAGCTGTTTTTT. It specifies CASTYSGRGAGELFF.

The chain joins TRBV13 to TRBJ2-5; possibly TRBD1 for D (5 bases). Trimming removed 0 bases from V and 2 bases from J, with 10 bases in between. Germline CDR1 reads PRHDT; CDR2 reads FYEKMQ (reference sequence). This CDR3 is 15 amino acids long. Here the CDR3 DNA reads TGTGCCAGCAGCTTAGGCCCAGGGCCTCAAGAGACCCAGTACTTC. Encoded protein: CASSLGPGPQETQYF.

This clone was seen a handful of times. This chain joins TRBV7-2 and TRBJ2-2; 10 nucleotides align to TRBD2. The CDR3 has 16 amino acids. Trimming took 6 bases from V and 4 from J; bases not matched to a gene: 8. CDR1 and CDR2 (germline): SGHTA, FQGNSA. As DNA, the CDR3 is TGTGCCAGCAGGGTTATAGCGGGAGGAGGCACCGGGGAGCTGTTTTTT. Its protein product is CASRVIAGGGTGELFF.

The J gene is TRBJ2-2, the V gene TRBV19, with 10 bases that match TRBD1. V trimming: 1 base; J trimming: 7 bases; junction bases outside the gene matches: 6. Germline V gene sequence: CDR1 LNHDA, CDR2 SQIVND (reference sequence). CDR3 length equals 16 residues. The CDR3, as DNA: TGTGCCAGTAGTATAGGGGGACAGGGGAAAGGCGGGGAGCTGTTTTTT. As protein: CASSIGGQGKGGELFF.

The CDR3 DNA is TGTGCCACCAGCGGGACAGTGAGGGGGCCCCAGCATTTT. The encoded protein is CATSGTVRGPQHF. J is TRBJ1-5 and V is TRBV15; the match to TRBD1 covers 7 bases. The CDR3 consists of 13 residues. The germline gives CDR1 LNHNV, CDR2 YYDKDF (reference sequence). V was clipped by 5 bases and J by 9 bases; unmatched bases: 7.

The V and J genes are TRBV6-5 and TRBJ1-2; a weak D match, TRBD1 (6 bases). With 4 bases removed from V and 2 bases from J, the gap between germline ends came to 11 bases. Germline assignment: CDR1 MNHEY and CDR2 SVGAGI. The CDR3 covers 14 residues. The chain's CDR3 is CASSSTGGNYGYTF. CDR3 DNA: TGTGCCAGCAGTTCGACAGGCGGAAACTATGGCTACACCTTC.